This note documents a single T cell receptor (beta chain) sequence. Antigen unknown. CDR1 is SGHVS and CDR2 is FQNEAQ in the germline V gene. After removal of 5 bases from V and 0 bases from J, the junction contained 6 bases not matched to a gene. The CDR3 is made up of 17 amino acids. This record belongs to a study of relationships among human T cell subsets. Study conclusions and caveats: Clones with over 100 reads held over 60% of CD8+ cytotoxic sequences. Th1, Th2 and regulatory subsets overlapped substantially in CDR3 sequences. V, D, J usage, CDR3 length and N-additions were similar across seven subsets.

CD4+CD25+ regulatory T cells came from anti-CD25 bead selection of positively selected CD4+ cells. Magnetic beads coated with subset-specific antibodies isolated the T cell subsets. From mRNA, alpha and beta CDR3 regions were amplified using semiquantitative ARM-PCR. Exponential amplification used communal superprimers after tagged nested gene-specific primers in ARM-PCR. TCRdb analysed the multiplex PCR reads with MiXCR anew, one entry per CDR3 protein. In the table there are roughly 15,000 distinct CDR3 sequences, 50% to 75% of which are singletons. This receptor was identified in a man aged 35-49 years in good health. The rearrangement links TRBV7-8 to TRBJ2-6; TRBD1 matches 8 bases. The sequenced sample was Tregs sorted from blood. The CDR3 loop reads CASSVRGLTSGANVLTF. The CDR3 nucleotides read TGTGCCAGCAGCGTCAGGGGGCTAACCTCTGGGGCCAACGTCCTGACTTTC.